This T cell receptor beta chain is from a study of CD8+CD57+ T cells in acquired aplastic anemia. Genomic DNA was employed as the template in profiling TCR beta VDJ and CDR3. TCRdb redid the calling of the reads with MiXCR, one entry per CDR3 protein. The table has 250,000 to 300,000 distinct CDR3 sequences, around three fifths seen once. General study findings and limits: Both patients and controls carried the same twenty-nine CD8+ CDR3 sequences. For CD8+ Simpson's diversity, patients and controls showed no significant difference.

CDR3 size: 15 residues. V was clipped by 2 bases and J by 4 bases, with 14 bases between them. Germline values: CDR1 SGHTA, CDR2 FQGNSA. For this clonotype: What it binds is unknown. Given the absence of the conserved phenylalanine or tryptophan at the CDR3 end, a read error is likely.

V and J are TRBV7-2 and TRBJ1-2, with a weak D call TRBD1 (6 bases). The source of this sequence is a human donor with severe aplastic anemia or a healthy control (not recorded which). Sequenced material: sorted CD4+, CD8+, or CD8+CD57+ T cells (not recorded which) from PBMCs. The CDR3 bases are TGTGCCAGCAGCTTAAACAGGGAGCAGGGCTATGGCTACACCTCC. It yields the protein CASSLNREQGYGYTS.